This T cell receptor (beta chain) is from a study of blood T cell repertoires in COVID-19. Study background: PBMCs, B-cell-depleted T cells, or T cells were the source of the cDNA or gDNA that made up the material.

Germline V gene sequence: CDR1 MDHEN, CDR2 SYDVKM. V shed 4 bases and J 4 bases; nucleotides not matched to a gene: 22. The CDR3 sequence is 22 residues long. In the authors' workflow: Counts of nucleated cells, estimated from reference gene primer amplification, were obtained. The protocol was immunoSEQ multiplex PCR, while the TCRdb copy is restricted to in-frame clones and leaves out a portion. The V and J calls and clone size come from that table; D and trimming were worked out from the DNA. The sample consists of approximately 80,000 clones, around 81% of them appearing once. The chain carries TRBV28 and TRBJ2-1, with TRBD2 matching over 13 bases. Sequenced: peripheral blood. The TCR sequence derives from a human donor in a cohort sampled during active COVID-19. The CDR3 DNA is TGTGCCAGCAGTTCCTACAGACTAGCGGGGGGCGCCACTCAACCCGTTTACAATGAGCAGTTCTTC. It specifies CASSSYRLAGGATQPVYNEQFF.